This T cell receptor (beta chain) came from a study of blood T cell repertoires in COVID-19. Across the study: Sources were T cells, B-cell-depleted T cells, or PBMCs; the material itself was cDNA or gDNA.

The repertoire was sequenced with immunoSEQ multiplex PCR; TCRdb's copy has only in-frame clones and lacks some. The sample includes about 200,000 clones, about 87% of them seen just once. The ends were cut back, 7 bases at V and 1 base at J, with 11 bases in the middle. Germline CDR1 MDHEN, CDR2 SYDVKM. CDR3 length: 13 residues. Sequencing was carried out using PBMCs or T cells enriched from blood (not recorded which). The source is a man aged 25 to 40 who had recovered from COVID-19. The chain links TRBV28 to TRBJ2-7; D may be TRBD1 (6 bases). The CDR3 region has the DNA TGTGCCAGCACTCAAACAGGGTCCTACGAGCAGTACTTC. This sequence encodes CASTQTGSYEQYF.